Following are 27 T cell receptor beta chains from one sample sequenced in a study of T cell responses to AZD1222 COVID-19 vaccine. Method: immunoSEQ multiplex PCR; TCRdb's copy keeps in-frame clones and lacks some. Of around 130,000 clones in the sample, over 90% were seen once. The sequencing used peripheral blood, collected on day 0 of AZD1222 vaccination. The receptors stem from an adult in good health.

This chain joins TRBV5-4 and TRBJ2-5; D unclear. CDR1 and CDR2 (germline): SGHNT, YYREEE (reference sequence). The V and J ends lost 4 bases and 0 bases respectively, with 19 bases between them. There are 17 residues in the CDR3. In DNA form, the CDR3 reads TGTGCCAGCAGCCCGGGCGGTACTCGTGGTCACCAAGAGACCCAGTACTTC. Its protein product is CASSPGGTRGHQETQYF. The whole variable domain, filled in from reference TRBV5-4 and TRBJ2-5, reads ETGVTQSPTHLIKTRGQQVTLRCSSQSGHNTVSWYQQALGQGPQFIFQYYREEENGRGNFPPRFSGLQFPNYSSELNVNALELDDSALYLCASSPGGTRGHQETQYFGPGTRLLVL.

The chain combines TRBV11-2 with TRBJ1-4; D uncertain. The V gene lost 7 bases and the J gene lost 11 bases, with 20 bases spanning the gap. Germline V lookup: CDR1 SGHAT, CDR2 FQNNGV. This CDR3 has 14 amino acids. The CDR3 sequence: CASTPGDSGSKLFF. The CDR3 region has the DNA TGTGCCAGCACCCCCGGCGACTCGGGAAGCAAACTGTTTTTT. Variable domain in full (rest from reference TRBV11-2 and TRBJ1-4): EAGVAQSPRYKIIEKRQSVAFWCNPISGHATLYWYQQILGQGPKLLIQFQNNGVVDDSQLPKDRFSAERLKGVDSTLKIQPAKLEDSAVYLCASTPGDSGSKLFFGSGTQLSVL.

The chain carries TRBV6-2 or TRBV6-3 and TRBJ2-7, with a tentative D call TRBD1 (7 bases). There are 15 residues in the CDR3. V shed 4 bases and J shed 0 bases, with 13 bases lying between them. Germline V gives CDR1 MNHEY, CDR2 SVGEGT. CDR3: CASSSTGRSSYEQYF. The CDR3 DNA sequence: TGTGCCAGCAGTTCGACAGGGAGGAGCTCCTACGAGCAGTACTTC.

CDR3 region: CASSRLPEYLSGNTIYF. CDR3 sequence (DNA): TGTGCCAGCAGCCGCCTTCCGGAGTATCTCTCTGGAAACACCATATATTTT. V usage is TRBV5-4 and J usage is TRBJ1-3; D not certain. Deletions cut 4 bases from V and 0 bases from J, with 17 bases between. The germline CDR1 and CDR2 sequences are SGHNT and YYREEE (reference sequence). The CDR3 has 17 amino acids.

The CDR3 reads CASSARLGTGSSPTF. CDR3 in DNA: TGTGCCAGCAGTGCCCGTCTCGGGACAGGGTCCTCCCCCACCTTC. V is TRBV25-1 and J is TRBJ1-2; 9 bases map to TRBD1. J gave up 13 bases and V 4 bases, and 16 bases lay outside the gene matches. The CDR3 consists of 15 residues. Germline values: CDR1 MGHDK, CDR2 SYGVNS.

This chain joins TRBV5-1 and TRBJ1-4, with D hard to call. CDR3 length: 13 residues. CDR1 and CDR2 from the germline V gene are SGHRS and YFSETQ. Trimming removed 2 bases at V and 5 bases at J, with 7 bases between. This chain's CDR3 is CASSLNGNEKLFF. The CDR3 region has the DNA TGCGCCAGCAGCTTAAACGGAAATGAAAAACTGTTTTTT.

Written as DNA, the CDR3 is TGTGCCAGCAGCTTAGCACGAGAAGCTTTCTTT. It translates to CASSLAREAFF. The chain recombines TRBV7-9 with TRBJ1-1; no firm D call. The germline V gene has CDR1 SEHNR and CDR2 FQNEAQ (reference sequence). This CDR3 has 11 residues. The germline V and J ends were trimmed by 0 bases and 8 bases, with 4 bases remaining between them. Filled out from reference TRBV7-9 and TRBJ1-1, the complete variable domain reads DTGVSQNPRHKITKRGQNVTFRCDPISEHNRLYWYRQTLGQGPEFLTYFQNEAQLEKSRLLSDRFSAERPKGSFSTLEIQRTEQGDSAMYLCASSLAREAFFGQGTRLTVV.

The CDR3 DNA sequence: TGTGCCAGCAGCCGACAGACTAGCGGCTCCTACAATGAGCAGTTCTTC. It is translated as CASSRQTSGSYNEQFF. This rearrangement joins TRBV9 to TRBJ2-1; 9 bases agree with TRBD2. The CDR3 consists of 16 residues. Germline V gene lookup returns CDR1 SGDLS and CDR2 YYNGEE. With V trimmed by 4 bases and J by 0 bases, 5 bases remained unmatched. The variable domain in full, completed from reference TRBV9 and TRBJ2-1, reads DSGVTQTPKHLITATGQRVTLRCSPRSGDLSVYWYQQSLDQGLQFLIQYYNGEERAKGNILERFSAQQFPDLHSELNLSSLELGDSALYFCASSRQTSGSYNEQFFGPGTRLTVL.

The J gene is TRBJ1-2, the V gene TRBV12-3 or TRBV12-4, with D perhaps TRBD1 (5 bases). The CDR3 is 13 residues long. Trimming stripped 5 bases from V and 4 bases from J, with 11 bases between. The CDR3 DNA reads TGTGCCAGCAGTCGCACAGGATTCTATGGCTACACCTTC. Translation gives CASSRTGFYGYTF.

The rearrangement joins TRBV10-1 to TRBJ1-1; D may be TRBD1 (6 bases). The CDR3 has 13 amino acids. V dropped 0 bases and J dropped 7 bases, with 9 bases sitting between them. Germline CDR1 is WNHNN and CDR2 is SYGVQD (reference sequence). CDR3 DNA: TGCGCCAGCAGTGAGTCGGGGGCCCGTGAAGCTTTCTTT. Translated, it gives CASSESGAREAFF.

This chain uses TRBV28 with TRBJ2-1; D is undetermined. CDR1 is MDHEN, CDR2 SYDVKM, per germline. The CDR3 runs to 12 residues. Trimming shortened V by 6 bases and J by 16 bases, and 19 bases separated the two germline ends. The CDR3 DNA is TGTGCCAGCAGCAGGTCTCCAACGTATCCCTTCTTC. Its protein is CASSRSPTYPFF.

This clone was observed a single time. The V and J genes are TRBV4-1 and TRBJ1-3; no reliable D call. V shed 1 base and J shed 4 bases, with 8 bases lying between them. The germline V gene encodes CDR1 MGHRA and CDR2 YSYEKL. CDR3 length: 14 amino acids. This chain's CDR3 is CASSQVSGGNTIYF. The CDR3 DNA is TGCGCCAGCAGCCAAGTTTCCGGGGGAAACACCATATATTTT.

The gene calls are TRBV18 and TRBJ2-7; D is uncertain. The CDR3 runs 14 residues. V was cut by 7 bases and J by 6 bases, with 19 bases left in between. Germline CDR1 and CDR2: KGHSH and LQKENI. In nucleotides, the CDR3 is TGTGCCAGCTTACATGCGGCTCGCCCGCTCGAGCAGTACTTC. Its protein product is CASLHAARPLEQYF.

The J gene is TRBJ2-7, the V gene TRBV27; the D gene is possibly TRBD1 (6 bases). The CDR3 extends over 14 amino acids. V lost 6 bases to trimming and J lost 6 bases, with 18 bases between them. Germline assignment: CDR1 MNHEY and CDR2 SMNVEV (reference sequence). The chain's CDR3 is CASRHPARGSEQYF. Here the CDR3 DNA reads TGTGCCAGCAGACACCCAGCAAGGGGGTCCGAGCAGTACTTC.

This chain uses TRBV6-5 with TRBJ1-5, with D perhaps TRBD1 (5 bases). The V gene lost 6 bases and the J gene lost 4 bases, with 10 bases spanning the gap. The CDR3 spans 13 residues. Germline CDR1 reads MNHEY; CDR2 reads SVGAGI. Here the CDR3 reads CASRGGVNQPQHF. CDR3 nucleotide sequence: TGTGCCAGCAGAGGAGGGGTGAATCAGCCCCAGCATTTT.

V gene TRBV7-2 combines with J gene TRBJ2-3, with no clear D. Between the trimmed V and J ends, which lost 2 bases and 6 bases, there was a span of 9 bases. Germline CDR1 is SGHTA and CDR2 is FQGNSA. The CDR3 spans 13 residues. CDR3 sequence reads: CASSLNHLDTQYF. CDR3 DNA sequence: TGTGCCAGCAGCTTAAATCACTTGGATACGCAGTATTTT.

J is TRBJ1-1 and V is TRBV7-3; D is undetermined. V lost 6 bases to trimming and J lost 3 bases, with 11 bases between them. The CDR3 has 13 residues. Germline-derived CDR1 and CDR2 are SGHTA and FQGTGA. CDR3 DNA sequence: TGTGCCAGCAGTTCTAGGGCAGACACTGAAGCTTTCTTT. Translating it yields CASSSRADTEAFF.

The genes are TRBV5-6 and TRBJ2-3; 7 bases are shared with TRBD1. With V trimmed by 5 bases and J by 4 bases, 7 bases remained unmatched. The length of the CDR3 is 14 residues. CDR1 is SGHDT and CDR2 is YYEEEE in the germline V gene. CDR3 region: CASREQGLSDTQYF. CDR3 nucleotide sequence: TGTGCCAGCAGAGAACAGGGGCTCTCAGATACGCAGTATTTT.

The chain joins TRBV18 to TRBJ2-1; 10 bases agree with TRBD1. CDR1 is KGHSH and CDR2 is LQKENI in the germline V gene. CDR3 length: 15 amino acids. V gave up 3 bases and J gave up 9 bases; unmatched junction bases: 8. CDR3 region: CASSPRTGGSGEQFF. The CDR3 coding sequence is TGTGCCAGCTCACCCCGGACAGGGGGAAGTGGTGAGCAGTTCTTC.

The J gene is TRBJ2-3, the V gene TRBV7-9, with a possible D match to TRBD1 (5 bases). The V gene's germline CDR1 is SEHNR and CDR2 FQNEAQ (reference sequence). CDR3 length: 15 amino acids. V lost 2 bases, J lost 0 bases, and 9 bases lay in between. The CDR3: CASSLLPGSTDTQYF. CDR3 DNA sequence: TGTGCCAGCAGCTTACTCCCAGGGAGCACAGATACGCAGTATTTT.

V usage is TRBV6-6 and J usage is TRBJ1-2; a weak D match, TRBD1 (6 bases). The V gene lost 4 bases and the J gene lost 4 bases, with 19 bases spanning the gap. Germline-derived CDR1 and CDR2 are MNHNY and SVGAGI (reference sequence). The length of the CDR3 is 16 residues. The CDR3 nucleotides are TGTGCCAGCAGTTCTGGGGGCAGCCCATCCCGCTATGGCTACACCTTC. As protein: CASSSGGSPSRYGYTF.

This chain connects TRBV29-1 to TRBJ1-1, with 9 bases fitting TRBD1. Looked up from germline, CDR1 is SQVTM and CDR2 is ANQGSEA. The ends lost 3 bases at V and 4 bases at J; junction bases unmatched: 12. The CDR3 is 16 amino acids. CDR3 nucleotide sequence: TGCAGCGTTGAGGCTACAGGGGGCGGTGAAGGCACTGAAGCTTTCTTT. Protein product: CSVEATGGGEGTEAFF. Full variable domain (remainder filled in from reference TRBV29-1 and TRBJ1-1): SAVISQKPSRDICQRGTSLTIQCQVDSQVTMMFWYRQQPGQSLTLIATANQGSEATYESGFVIDKFPISRPNLTFSTLTVSNMSPEDSSIYLCSVEATGGGEGTEAFFGQGTRLTVV.

This chain joins TRBV18 and TRBJ1-1; D is uncertain. Trimming took off 5 bases at V and 1 base at J, with 11 bases between the two ends. This CDR3 has 14 amino acids. Per germline, CDR1 KGHSH and CDR2 LQKENI. CDR3 DNA: TGTGCCAGCTCAGCAACAGACGAGAACACTGAAGCTTTCTTT. Encoded protein: CASSATDENTEAFF.

The CDR3 sequence: CASSYPGTSDDTGELFF. DNA of the CDR3: TGTGCCAGCAGTTACCCCGGGACTAGCGACGACACCGGGGAGCTGTTTTTT. The chain is built from TRBV28 and TRBJ2-2; 10 bases are a match to TRBD2. J was trimmed by 3 bases and V by 4 bases; bases with no gene match: 8. This CDR3 has 17 residues. Germline loops: CDR1 MDHEN, CDR2 SYDVKM.

This chain joins TRBV7-9 and TRBJ2-1; D is undetermined. The V end was cut by 5 bases, the J end by 4 bases, with 6 bases between. The CDR3 has 12 residues. CDR1 SEHNR and CDR2 FQNEAQ come from the germline V gene (reference sequence). DNA for the CDR3: TGTGCCAGCAGCCAGGCTTACAATGAGCAGTTCTTC. Translated: CASSQAYNEQFF.

The chain combines TRBV11-2 with TRBJ2-7; TRBD1 is a possible D gene (5 bases). Trimming pared 5 bases from V and 2 bases from J, leaving 10 bases between. The V gene's germline CDR1 is SGHAT and CDR2 FQNNGV. The length of the CDR3 is 13 residues. The DNA of the CDR3 is TGTGCCAGCAGCCCCGTCAGGGCCTACGAGCAGTACTTC. Translation: CASSPVRAYEQYF.

The rearrangement uses TRBV5-4 and TRBJ2-1; 7 bases line up with TRBD1. The CDR3 length is 17 residues. The trim removed 5 bases at V and 2 bases at J, leaving 13 bases unmatched. CDR1 is SGHNT and CDR2 is YYREEE in the germline V gene (reference sequence). This CDR3 is CASSKGQVLGAYNEQFF. In DNA form, the CDR3 reads TGTGCCAGCAGTAAAGGACAGGTTCTAGGAGCCTACAATGAGCAGTTCTTC.